The 10 T cell receptor beta chains given below trace back to one sample, sequenced in a study of blood T cell repertoires in COVID-19. Profiling relied on immunoSEQ multiplex PCR, and the TCRdb table lists in-frame clones only, not all of them. The sample records a few hundred thousand clones, more than 75% being singletons. The specimen sequenced was PBMCs or T cells enriched from blood (not recorded which). Receptor source: a woman aged 30 to 39 who had recovered from COVID-19.

The chain employs TRBV12-3 or TRBV12-4 and TRBJ1-5; D is possibly TRBD1 (5 bases). The CDR3 consists of 12 residues. V lost 6 bases and J lost 7, with 10 bases in between. The CDR3: CASRSGGQPQHF. The CDR3 DNA follows: TGTGCCAGCAGGTCCGGGGGGCAGCCCCAGCATTTT.

V gene TRBV30 combines with J gene TRBJ1-3; maybe TRBD1 (6 bases). Trimming took off 4 bases at V and 2 bases at J, with 12 bases between the two ends. This CDR3 comprises 14 residues. Per germline, CDR1 GTSNPN and CDR2 SVGIG (reference sequence). The CDR3 DNA reads TGTGCCTGGAACCTCCCAGGGGCTGGAAACACCATATATTTT. Its translation: CAWNLPGAGNTIYF. The complete variable domain, with remaining parts taken from reference TRBV30 and TRBJ1-3, reads SQTIHQWPATLVQPVGSPLSLECTVEGTSNPNLYWYRQAAGRGLQLLFYSVGIGQISSEVPQNLSASRPQDRQFILSSKKLLLSDSGFYLCAWNLPGAGNTIYFGEGSWLTVV.

The chain recombines TRBV19 with TRBJ1-2; TRBD1 matches 7 bases. CDR3 length: 16 residues. The V and J ends lost 5 bases and 7 bases, in that order; junction bases with no gene match: 16. Germline V lookup: CDR1 LNHDA, CDR2 SQIVND (reference sequence). CDR3 nucleotide sequence: TGTGCCAGTAGTCCCTGGGACAGATCAACCTATGGTGGCTACACCTTC. Protein sequence: CASSPWDRSTYGGYTF.

The rearrangement links TRBV5-8 to TRBJ1-5; the D gene is possibly TRBD1 (5 bases). This CDR3 is 14 amino acids long. V lost 0 bases and J 3 bases, leaving 7 bases between the germline ends. The V gene's germline CDR1 is SGHTS and CDR2 YDEGEE. CDR3 sequence: CASSLGQINQPQHF. In nucleotides, the CDR3 is TGTGCCAGCAGCTTGGGACAGATCAATCAGCCCCAGCATTTT.

V usage is TRBV10-3 and J usage is TRBJ2-5; TRBD2 aligns across 13 bases. This CDR3 contains 15 residues. Trimming at V came to 7 bases and at J to 5 bases, leaving 7 bases not matched to a gene. Germline-derived CDR1 and CDR2 are ENHRY and SYGVKD. In DNA, the CDR3 is TGTGCCATCAATAACGGACTAGCGGGAGTTGAGACCCAGTACTTC. It encodes CAINNGLAGVETQYF.

The chain couples TRBV5-1 to TRBJ2-3; 10 bases align to TRBD1. V lost 3 bases to trimming and J lost 5 bases; unmatched junction nucleotides: 6. Germline CDR1 SGHRS, CDR2 YFSETQ. The CDR3 is 15 residues long. CDR3 nucleotide sequence: TGCGCCAGCAGCTGGGGGACAGGGGTGGGAGATACGCAGTATTTT. This codes for CASSWGTGVGDTQYF.

This clone was detected a few times. The chain employs TRBV2 and TRBJ1-1, with D perhaps TRBD1 (6 bases). V lost 7 bases and J 1 base, leaving 10 bases between the germline ends. Per the germline V gene, CDR1 is SNHLY and CDR2 is FYNNEI. This CDR3 comprises 13 residues. The CDR3 nucleotides read TGTGCCAGCATGACGGACAGGAACACTGAAGCTTTCTTT. This encodes CASMTDRNTEAFF.

The chain links TRBV2 to TRBJ1-6; D remains unclear. Trimming took 4 bases from V and 7 from J, leaving 8 bases between them. The CDR3 is 13 amino acids. Germline CDR1 reads SNHLY; CDR2 reads FYNNEI. The CDR3 DNA is TGTGCCAGCAGTGCTAGTTTCAATTCACCCCTCCACTTT. Translation: CASSASFNSPLHF.

This chain links TRBV11-2 with TRBJ2-1, with 8 bases aligning to TRBD2. In germline, CDR1 is SGHAT, CDR2 FQNNGV. CDR3 size: 16 residues. Trimming at V came to 0 bases and at J to 6 bases, leaving 7 bases not matched to a gene. The CDR3 protein is CASSLERLAGVNEQFF. CDR3 bases: TGTGCCAGCAGCTTAGAACGGCTAGCGGGTGTCAATGAGCAGTTCTTC.

J is TRBJ2-2 and V is TRBV27; 7 bases align to TRBD2. CDR3 length equals 16 residues. The V and J ends lost 3 bases and 0 bases, in that order; junction bases with no gene match: 4. Germline assignment: CDR1 MNHEY and CDR2 SMNVEV (reference sequence). In DNA, the CDR3 is TGTGCCAGCAGTTTTTTAGCGGGCGCGAACACCGGGGAGCTGTTTTTT. Protein: CASSFLAGANTGELFF.